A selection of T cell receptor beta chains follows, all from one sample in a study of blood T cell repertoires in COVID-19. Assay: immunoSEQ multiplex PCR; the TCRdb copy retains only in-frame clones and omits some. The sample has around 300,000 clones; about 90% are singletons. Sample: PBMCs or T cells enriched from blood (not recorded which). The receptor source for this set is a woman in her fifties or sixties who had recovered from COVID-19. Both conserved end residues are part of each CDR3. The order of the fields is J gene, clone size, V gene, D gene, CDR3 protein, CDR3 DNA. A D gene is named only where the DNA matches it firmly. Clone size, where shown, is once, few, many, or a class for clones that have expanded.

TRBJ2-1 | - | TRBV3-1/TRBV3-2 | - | CASSRDPGYNEQFF | TGTGCCAGCAGCAGGGATCCGGGATACAATGAGCAGTTCTTC
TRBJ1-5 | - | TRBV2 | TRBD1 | CASSAGTGGQPQHF | TGTGCCAGCAGTGCAGGGACAGGGGGACAGCCCCAGCATTTT
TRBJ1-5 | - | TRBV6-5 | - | CATFPGVGQPQHF | TGTGCCACCTTTCCAGGGGTCGGCCAGCCCCAGCATTTT
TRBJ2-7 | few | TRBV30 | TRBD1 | CAWSPSPGQAPLF | TGTGCCTGGAGTCCCTCACCGGGACAGGCACCTCTCTTC
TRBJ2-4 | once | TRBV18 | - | CASVGSEGVAKNIQYF | TGTGCCAGCGTAGGCAGCGAGGGAGTAGCCAAAAACATTCAGTACTTC
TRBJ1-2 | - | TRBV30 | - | CAWSNGQTYGYTF | TGTGCCTGGAGTAATGGACAGACTTATGGCTACACCTTC
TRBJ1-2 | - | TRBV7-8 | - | CASSLGVSGDYGYTF | TGTGCCAGCAGCTTAGGGGTTTCGGGGGACTATGGCTACACCTTC
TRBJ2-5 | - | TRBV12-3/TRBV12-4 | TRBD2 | CASSLIAGETQYF | TGTGCCAGCAGTTTAATAGCGGGAGAGACCCAGTACTTC
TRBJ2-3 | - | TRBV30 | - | CALGGGSTDTQYF | TGTGCCTTAGGGGGTGGGAGCACAGATACGCAGTATTTT
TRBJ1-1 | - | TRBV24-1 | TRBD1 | CATSERGQGDTEAFF | TGTGCCACCAGTGAAAGGGGACAGGGTGACACTGAAGCTTTCTTT
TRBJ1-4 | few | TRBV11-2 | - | CASSSSGEKLFF | TGTGCCAGCAGCTCCTCAGGTGAAAAACTGTTTTTT
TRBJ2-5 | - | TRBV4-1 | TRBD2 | CASSQRSGGAEETQYF | TGCGCCAGCAGCCAAAGGAGCGGGGGGGCGGAAGAGACCCAGTACTTC
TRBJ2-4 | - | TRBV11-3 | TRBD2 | CASSPTGLGGNIQYF | TGTGCCAGCAGCCCCACGGGACTAGGGGGGAACATTCAGTACTTC
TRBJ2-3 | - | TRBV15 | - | CATSPEPSTDTQYF | TGTGCCACCAGCCCGGAGCCTAGCACAGATACGCAGTATTTT
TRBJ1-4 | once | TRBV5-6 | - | CASSLVGITTNEKLFF | TGTGCCAGCAGCTTGGTCGGGATCACAACTAATGAAAAACTGTTTTTT
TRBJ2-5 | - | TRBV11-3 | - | CASSLRLVEETQYF | TGTGCCAGCAGCTTACGGCTAGTCGAAGAGACCCAGTACTTC
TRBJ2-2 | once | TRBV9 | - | CASSAEGGTGELFF | TGTGCCAGCAGCGCAGAAGGGGGTACCGGGGAGCTGTTTTTT
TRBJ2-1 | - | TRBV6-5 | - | CASSYSGGTYNEQFF | TGTGCCAGCAGTTACTCAGGGGGAACCTACAATGAGCAGTTCTTC
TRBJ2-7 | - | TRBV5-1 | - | CASSSGSVYEQYF | TGCGCCAGCAGCTCTGGTTCGGTGTACGAGCAGTACTTC
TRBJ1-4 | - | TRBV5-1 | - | CASSLAGQNEKLFF | TGCGCCAGCAGCTTGGCAGGACAGAATGAAAAACTGTTTTTT
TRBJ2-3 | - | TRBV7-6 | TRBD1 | CASSRGQGTDTQYF | TGTGCCAGCAGCCGCGGACAGGGCACAGATACGCAGTATTTT
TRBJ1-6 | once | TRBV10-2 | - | CASSDESSYNSPLHF | TGCGCCAGCAGTGACGAGAGCTCCTATAATTCACCCCTCCACTTT
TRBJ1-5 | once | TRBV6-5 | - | CASSYPGEGGQPQHF | TGTGCCAGCAGTTACCCCGGGGAGGGAGGACAGCCCCAGCATTTT
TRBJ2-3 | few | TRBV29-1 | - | CSVLRADTQYF | TGCAGCGTCCTGAGGGCAGATACGCAGTATTTT
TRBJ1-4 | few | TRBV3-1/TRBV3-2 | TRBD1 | CASGTPGTGEKLFF | TGTGCCAGCGGTACCCCCGGGACAGGGGAAAAACTGTTTTTT
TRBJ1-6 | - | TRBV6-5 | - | CPPLPYLILHF | TGTCCCCCGCTACCATACCTTATCCTCCACTTT
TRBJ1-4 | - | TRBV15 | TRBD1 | CATSTLMGTGRQKLFF | TGTGCCACCAGCACACTCATGGGGACAGGGAGACAAAAACTGTTTTTT
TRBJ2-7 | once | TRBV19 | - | CASSPWGDRREQYF | TGTGCCAGTAGTCCTTGGGGGGACAGACGGGAGCAGTACTTC
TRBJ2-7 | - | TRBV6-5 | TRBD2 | CASRGTSGSPYEQYF | TGTGCCAGCAGGGGGACTAGCGGGAGTCCGTACGAGCAGTACTTC
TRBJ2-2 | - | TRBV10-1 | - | CASSEEGSHTGELFF | TGCGCCAGCAGTGAGGAGGGATCGCACACCGGGGAGCTGTTTTTT
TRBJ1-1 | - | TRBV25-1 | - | CASTGFGGAEAFF | TGTGCCAGCACAGGGTTTGGGGGGGCTGAAGCTTTCTTT
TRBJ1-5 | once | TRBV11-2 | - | CASSLAGNQPQHF | TGTGCCAGCAGCTTAGCTGGCAATCAGCCCCAGCATTTT
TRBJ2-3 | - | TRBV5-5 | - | CASSLGGTSTDTQYF | TGTGCCAGCAGCTTGGGCGGGACCAGCACAGATACGCAGTATTTT
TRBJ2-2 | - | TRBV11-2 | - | CASSSRAGGGELFF | TGTGCCAGCAGCTCCCGCGCAGGTGGCGGGGAGCTGTTTTTT
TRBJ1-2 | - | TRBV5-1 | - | CASSGGADYGYTF | TGCGCCAGCAGTGGAGGGGCAGACTATGGCTACACCTTC
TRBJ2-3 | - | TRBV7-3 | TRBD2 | CASSPQTSGRIGTDTQYF | TGTGCCAGCAGCCCACAGACTAGCGGGAGAATTGGCACAGATACGCAGTATTTT
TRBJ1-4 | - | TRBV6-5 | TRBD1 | CASSPLGQGAEKLFF | TGTGCCAGCAGTCCTCTAGGACAGGGAGCTGAAAAACTGTTTTTT